The sequence of this T cell receptor beta chain was determined in a study of identical twins. Study-wide findings and caveats: Shared out-of-frame alpha sequences (those common to twins) showed excess low generation probability. Reduced insertions were recorded for abundant cord blood beta clonotypes, with no such pattern in memory repertoires.

Note on this clonotype: The antigen is undetermined.

Template switching added a universal primer site, and cDNA bore unique molecular identifiers. TCRdb re-analysed the 5' RACE reads in MiXCR, keeping a single row per CDR3 protein. The sample lists approximately 530,000 distinct CDR3 sequences, under 25% occurring once. The CDR3 spans 14 residues. Germline V gene sequence: CDR1 ENHRY, CDR2 SYGVKD. The V gene lost 3 bases and the J gene lost 4 bases, with 10 bases spanning the gap. These data are also associated with another study on yellow fever vaccine responses in identical twins.

Sequenced input: CD4+ T cells sorted from blood. This clonotype was obtained from a woman aged 18-29 years in good health. The chain carries TRBV10-3 and TRBJ2-1; TRBD2 is a possible D gene (6 bases). CDR3 DNA sequence: TGTGCCATCAGTGACACGGGAGTTTACAATGAGCAGTTCTTC. Its translation is CAISDTGVYNEQFF.